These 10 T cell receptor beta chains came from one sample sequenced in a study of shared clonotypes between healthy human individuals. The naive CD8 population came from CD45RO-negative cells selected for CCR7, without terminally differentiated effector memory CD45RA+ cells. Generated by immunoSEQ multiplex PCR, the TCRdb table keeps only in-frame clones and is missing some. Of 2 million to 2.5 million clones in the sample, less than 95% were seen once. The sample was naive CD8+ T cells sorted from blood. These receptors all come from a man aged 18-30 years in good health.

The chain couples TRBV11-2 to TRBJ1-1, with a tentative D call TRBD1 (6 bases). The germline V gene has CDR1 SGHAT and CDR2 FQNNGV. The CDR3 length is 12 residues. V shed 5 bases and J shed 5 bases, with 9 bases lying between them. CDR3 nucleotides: TGTGCCAGCAGCCCCCAGGGGACTGAAGCTTTCTTT. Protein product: CASSPQGTEAFF.

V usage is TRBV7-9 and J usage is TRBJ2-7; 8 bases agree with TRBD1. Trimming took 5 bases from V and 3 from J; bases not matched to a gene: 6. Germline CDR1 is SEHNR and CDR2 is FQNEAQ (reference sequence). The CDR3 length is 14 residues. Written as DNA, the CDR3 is TGTGCCAGCAGCGCCCTGGACAGGGTCTACGAGCAGTACTTC. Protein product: CASSALDRVYEQYF. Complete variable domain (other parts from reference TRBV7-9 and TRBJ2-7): DTGVSQNPRHKITKRGQNVTFRCDPISEHNRLYWYRQTLGQGPEFLTYFQNEAQLEKSRLLSDRFSAERPKGSFSTLEIQRTEQGDSAMYLCASSALDRVYEQYFGPGTRLTVT.

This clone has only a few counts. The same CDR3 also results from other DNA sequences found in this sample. CDR3 protein: CASSEDSSNQPQHF. CDR3 bases: TGTGCCAGCAGTGAAGACAGCAGCAATCAGCCCCAGCATTTT. V and J are TRBV2 and TRBJ1-5; D is unclear. The V end lost 1 base, the J end lost 1 base, and 5 bases lay between the germline ends. This CDR3 is built from 14 residues. Germline CDR1 and CDR2: SNHLY and FYNNEI.

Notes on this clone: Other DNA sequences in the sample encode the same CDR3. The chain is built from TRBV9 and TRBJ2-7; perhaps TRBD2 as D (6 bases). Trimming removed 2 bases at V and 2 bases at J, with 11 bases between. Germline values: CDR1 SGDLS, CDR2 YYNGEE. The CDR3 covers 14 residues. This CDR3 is CASSVGGGAYEQYF. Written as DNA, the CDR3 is TGTGCCAGCAGCGTGGGTGGCGGGGCCTACGAGCAGTACTTC.

DNA for the CDR3: TGCGCCAGCAGCCAGCCTGGGACAGGGGGAGGGGAGACCCAGTACTTC. It specifies CASSQPGTGGGETQYF. The chain employs TRBV4-1 and TRBJ2-5; 11 bases are shared with TRBD1. Trimming at V came to 3 bases and at J to 5 bases, leaving 8 bases not matched to a gene. This CDR3 has 16 residues. Germline V gene lookup returns CDR1 MGHRA and CDR2 YSYEKL.

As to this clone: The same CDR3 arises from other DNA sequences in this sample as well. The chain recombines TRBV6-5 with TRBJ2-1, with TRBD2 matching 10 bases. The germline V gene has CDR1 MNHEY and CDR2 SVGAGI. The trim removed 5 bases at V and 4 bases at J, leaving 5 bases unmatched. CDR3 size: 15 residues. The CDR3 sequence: CASSPSGSPYNEQFF. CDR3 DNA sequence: TGTGCCAGCAGTCCTAGCGGGAGCCCGTACAATGAGCAGTTCTTC.

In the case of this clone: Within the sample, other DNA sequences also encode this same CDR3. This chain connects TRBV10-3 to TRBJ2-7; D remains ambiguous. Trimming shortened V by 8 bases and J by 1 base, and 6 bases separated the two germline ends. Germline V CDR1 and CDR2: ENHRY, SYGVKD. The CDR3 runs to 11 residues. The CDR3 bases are TGTGCCATCGGCTCTTCCTACGAGCAGTACTTC. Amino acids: CAIGSSYEQYF.

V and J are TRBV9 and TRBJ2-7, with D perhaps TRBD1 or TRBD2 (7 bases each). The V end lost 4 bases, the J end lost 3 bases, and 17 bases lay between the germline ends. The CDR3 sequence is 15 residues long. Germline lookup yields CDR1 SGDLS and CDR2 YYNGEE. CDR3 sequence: CASSPSGDRDYEQYF. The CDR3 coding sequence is TGTGCCAGCAGCCCGAGCGGGGACAGAGACTACGAGCAGTACTTC.

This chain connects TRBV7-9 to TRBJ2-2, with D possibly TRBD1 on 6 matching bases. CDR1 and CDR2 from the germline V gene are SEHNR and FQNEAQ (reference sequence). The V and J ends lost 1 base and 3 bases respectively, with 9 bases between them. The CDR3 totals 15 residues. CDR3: CASSLGTAYTGELFF. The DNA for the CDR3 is TGTGCCAGCAGCTTAGGGACAGCTTACACCGGGGAGCTGTTTTTT.

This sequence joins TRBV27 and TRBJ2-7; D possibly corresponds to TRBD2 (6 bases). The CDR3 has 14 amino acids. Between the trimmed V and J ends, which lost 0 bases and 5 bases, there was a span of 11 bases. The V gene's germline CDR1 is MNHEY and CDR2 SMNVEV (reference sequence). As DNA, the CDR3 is TGTGCCAGCAGTTTATCCCCGGGAGTACACGAGCAGTACTTC. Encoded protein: CASSLSPGVHEQYF.